This T cell receptor beta chain appears in the sequencing data of a study of T cell repertoires in cytomegalovirus infection. Study as a whole: Use of recently identified HLA-C-restricted and well-studied HLA-B-restricted CMV epitopes was part of the study. A matching HLA type, together with CMV infection, was signaled by public TCR beta signatures. Study findings and constraints: It was HLA-C-restricted CMV-specific TCR beta clonotypes that dominated the response ex vivo. The cumulative frequency of public TCR beta families distinguished individuals who carried CMV together with the relevant HLA.

Worth noting for this clonotype: Its antigen is unknown.

TCRdb recomputed calls from the reads with MiXCR, one row per CDR3 protein. The sample lists under 850,000 distinct CDR3 sequences, about 33% occurring once. The material was cultured PBMCs, obtained from culture after CMV antigen stimulation. The sequence derives from a human donor in good health (CMV status not recorded). Some clones in this sample may be carry-over from other donors' samples.

The CDR3 protein is CASSTGMGQQYNEQFF. The CDR3 DNA reads as TGTGCCAGCAGTACAGGCATGGGACAGCAATACAATGAGCAGTTCTTC. The chain uses TRBV12-3 or TRBV12-4 and TRBJ2-1; 7 bases map to TRBD1. This CDR3 has 16 residues. Trimming took 5 bases from V and 4 from J; bases not matched to a gene: 11.